One T cell receptor beta chain is described in this entry. Here immunoSEQ multiplex PCR was the method, and the copy in TCRdb shows in-frame clones only, minus some. The table lists approximately 230,000 clones, about 91% of them singletons, with around 6.3% in the top ten. This record comes from a study of blood T cell repertoires in COVID-19. This CDR3 is built from 14 residues. Germline-derived CDR1 and CDR2 are MDHEN and SYDVKM. Trimming shortened V by 3 bases and J by 6 bases, and 12 bases separated the two germline ends. The sequence was obtained from a woman aged 25 to 39 with COVID-19, enrolled during active disease. The rearrangement uses TRBV28 and TRBJ1-5; D may be TRBD1 (6 bases). What was sequenced was peripheral blood. CDR3 in DNA: TGTGCCAGCAGTTTTAGGGGGGGAGGTCAGCCCCAGCATTTT. It encodes CASSFRGGGQPQHF.